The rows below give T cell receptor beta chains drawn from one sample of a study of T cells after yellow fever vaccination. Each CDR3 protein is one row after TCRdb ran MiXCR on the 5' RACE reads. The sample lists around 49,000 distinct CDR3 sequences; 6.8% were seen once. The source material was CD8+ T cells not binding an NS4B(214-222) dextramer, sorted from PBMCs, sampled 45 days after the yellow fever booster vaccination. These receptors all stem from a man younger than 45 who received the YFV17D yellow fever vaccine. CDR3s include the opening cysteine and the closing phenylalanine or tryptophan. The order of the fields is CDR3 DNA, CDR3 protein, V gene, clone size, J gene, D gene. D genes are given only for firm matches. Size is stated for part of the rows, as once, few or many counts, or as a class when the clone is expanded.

TGTGCCAGCAGCTCCGATCGATATCGGGGCGAGCAGTACTTC	CASSSDRYRGEQYF	TRBV6-1	many	TRBJ2-7	.
TGTGCCAGCAGCCTAGCTGCCGAGATTTACAATGAGCAGTTCTTC	CASSLAAEIYNEQFF	TRBV7-6	many	TRBJ2-1	.
TGCAGCGTTGTCTGGGACATGGCAGATACGCAGTATTTT	CSVVWDMADTQYF	TRBV29-1	many	TRBJ2-3	.
TGTGCCAGCAGCTTAGTTGCGGGAGAACACAATGAGCAGTTCTTC	CASSLVAGEHNEQFF	TRBV7-2	few	TRBJ2-1	TRBD2
TGCAGCGCCAAGGAGGGACAGGCAGGCGAGCAGTACTTC	CSAKEGQAGEQYF	TRBV29-1	.	TRBJ2-7	TRBD1
TGTGCCAGCAGCTGGACCGGGACAGAGGCCTATGGCTACACCTTC	CASSWTGTEAYGYTF	TRBV11-2	many	TRBJ1-2	TRBD1
TGTGCCAGCGGGAGATTTACCAATGAGCAGTTCTTC	CASGRFTNEQFF	TRBV6-6	many	TRBJ2-1	.
TGCGCCAGCAGCTTGGAAGGTCAGGGGAACACTGAAGCTTTCTTT	CASSLEGQGNTEAFF	TRBV5-1	few	TRBJ1-1	.
TGTGCCAGCGTGGGACAGGGGTACGAGCAGTACTTC	CASVGQGYEQYF	TRBV6-2/TRBV6-3	many	TRBJ2-7	TRBD1
TGCAGCGCACCCTTAGAAGCGGACAATGAGCAGTTCTTC	CSAPLEADNEQFF	TRBV29-1	.	TRBJ2-1	.
TGCAGAGATATTCTCCCTACACAACCCTACGAGCAGTACTTC	CRDILPTQPYEQYF	TRBV29-1	many	TRBJ2-7	.
TGTGCCAGCAGCTTATCGGGTAATGAGCAGTTCTTC	CASSLSGNEQFF	TRBV7-9	many	TRBJ2-1	.
TGTGCCAGCAGCGACCCCACACAGGGGTGGACCCAGTACTTC	CASSDPTQGWTQYF	TRBV9	many	TRBJ2-5	TRBD1
TGTGCCAGCAGCCCGGGACAGGGGGACGATATTTCCTACGAGCAGTACTTC	CASSPGQGDDISYEQYF	TRBV7-6	many	TRBJ2-7	TRBD1
TGTGCCAGCAGCTTTGTAGCGGGAGTCGGGACCGGGGAGCTGTTTTTT	CASSFVAGVGTGELFF	TRBV12-3/TRBV12-4	many	TRBJ2-2	TRBD2
TGCAGTGCGCTCCGTTTCCTAATCCCCCTCCCATATGGCTACACCTTC	CSALRFLIPLPYGYTF	TRBV20-1	.	TRBJ1-2	.
TGTGCCAGCGGGGGTCGTGGGACAGGGTACAGCGAGCAGTACTTC	CASGGRGTGYSEQYF	TRBV25-1	many	TRBJ2-7	TRBD1
TGTGCCAGCAGTTACTCGAGTGATAGCGGGAGTGATACGCAGTATTTT	CASSYSSDSGSDTQYF	TRBV6-5	few	TRBJ2-3	TRBD2
TGTGCCAGCAGCCTAGGGGAGGGGTCGGGGGATGAGCAGTTCTTC	CASSLGEGSGDEQFF	TRBV7-7	.	TRBJ2-1	TRBD2
TGTGCCAGCAGCTTGGATCTAGCGGGGCGCACAGATACGCAGTATTTT	CASSLDLAGRTDTQYF	TRBV5-5	many	TRBJ2-3	TRBD2
TGCAGCGTTGAACTTGGAAAAACGGGAGAGGAGTTCTTC	CSVELGKTGEEFF	TRBV29-1	many	TRBJ2-1	.